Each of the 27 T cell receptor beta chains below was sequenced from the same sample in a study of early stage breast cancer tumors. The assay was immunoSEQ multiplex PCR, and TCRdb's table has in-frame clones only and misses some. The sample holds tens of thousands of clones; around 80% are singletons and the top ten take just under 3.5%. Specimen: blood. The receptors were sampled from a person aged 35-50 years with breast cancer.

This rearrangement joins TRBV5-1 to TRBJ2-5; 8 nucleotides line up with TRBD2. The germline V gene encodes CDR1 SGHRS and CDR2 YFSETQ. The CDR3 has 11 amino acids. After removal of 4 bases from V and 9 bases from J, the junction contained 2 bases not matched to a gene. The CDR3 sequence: CASSPGGAQYF. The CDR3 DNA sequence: TGCGCCAGCAGCCCCGGGGGGGCCCAGTACTTC.

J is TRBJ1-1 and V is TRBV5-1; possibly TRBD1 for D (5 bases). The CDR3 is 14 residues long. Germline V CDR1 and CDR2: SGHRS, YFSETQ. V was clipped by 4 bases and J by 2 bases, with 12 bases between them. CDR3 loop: CASSPTGPNTEAFF. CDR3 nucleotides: TGCGCCAGCAGCCCGACGGGACCAAACACTGAAGCTTTCTTT.

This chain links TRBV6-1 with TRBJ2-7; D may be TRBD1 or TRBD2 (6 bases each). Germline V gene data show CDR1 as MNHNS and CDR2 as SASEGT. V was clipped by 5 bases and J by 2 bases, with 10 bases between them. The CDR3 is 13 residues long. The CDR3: CASSPGEAYEQYF. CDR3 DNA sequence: TGTGCCAGCAGTCCAGGGGAGGCCTACGAGCAGTACTTC.

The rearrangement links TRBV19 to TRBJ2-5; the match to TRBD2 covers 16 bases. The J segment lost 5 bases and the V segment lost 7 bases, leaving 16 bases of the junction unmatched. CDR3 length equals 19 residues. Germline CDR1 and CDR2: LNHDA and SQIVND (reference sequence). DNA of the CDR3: TGTGCCAGTACCCCGGGGACTAGCGGGAGGGCCGGCAGTCAGGAGACCCAGTACTTC. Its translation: CASTPGTSGRAGSQETQYF.

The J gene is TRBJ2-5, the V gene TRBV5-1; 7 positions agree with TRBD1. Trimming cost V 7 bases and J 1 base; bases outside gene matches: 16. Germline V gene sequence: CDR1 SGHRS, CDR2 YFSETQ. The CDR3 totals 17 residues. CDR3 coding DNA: TGCGCCAGCCGTACCCTTCCCCGACAGGGCGGCCAAGAGACCCAGTACTTC. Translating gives CASRTLPRQGGQETQYF.

This chain's CDR3 is CASRGTGFHEQYF. CDR3 coding DNA: TGTGCCAGCAGAGGAACAGGGTTCCACGAGCAGTACTTC. This chain joins TRBV6-1 and TRBJ2-7; D may be TRBD1 (6 bases). The ends were cut back, 6 bases at V and 5 bases at J, with 14 bases in the middle. The CDR3 contains 13 residues. Per germline, CDR1 MNHNS and CDR2 SASEGT.

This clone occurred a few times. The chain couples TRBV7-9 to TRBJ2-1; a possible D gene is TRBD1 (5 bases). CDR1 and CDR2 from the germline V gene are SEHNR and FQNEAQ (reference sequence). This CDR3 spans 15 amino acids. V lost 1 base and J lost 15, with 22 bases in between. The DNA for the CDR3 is TGTGCCAGCAGCTTAGGCTCCCGTGGGGCGTCCCTTCGGTTCTTC. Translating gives CASSLGSRGASLRFF.

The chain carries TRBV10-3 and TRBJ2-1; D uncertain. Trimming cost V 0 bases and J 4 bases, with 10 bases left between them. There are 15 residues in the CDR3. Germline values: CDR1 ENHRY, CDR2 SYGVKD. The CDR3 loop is CAISESESRYNEQFF. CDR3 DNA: TGTGCCATCAGTGAGTCGGAAAGCCGTTACAATGAGCAGTTCTTC.

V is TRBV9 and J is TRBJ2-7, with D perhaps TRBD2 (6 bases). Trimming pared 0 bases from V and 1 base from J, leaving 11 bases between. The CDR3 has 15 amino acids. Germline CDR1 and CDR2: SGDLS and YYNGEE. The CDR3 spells CASSVGGTPSYEQYF. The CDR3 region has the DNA TGTGCCAGCAGCGTAGGGGGGACTCCTTCCTACGAGCAGTACTTC. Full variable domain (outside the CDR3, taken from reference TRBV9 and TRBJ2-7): DSGVTQTPKHLITATGQRVTLRCSPRSGDLSVYWYQQSLDQGLQFLIQYYNGEERAKGNILERFSAQQFPDLHSELNLSSLELGDSALYFCASSVGGTPSYEQYFGPGTRLTVT.

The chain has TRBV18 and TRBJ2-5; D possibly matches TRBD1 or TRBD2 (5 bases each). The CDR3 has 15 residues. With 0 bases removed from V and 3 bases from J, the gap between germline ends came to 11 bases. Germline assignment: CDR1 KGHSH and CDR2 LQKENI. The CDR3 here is CASSPPSGAKETQYF. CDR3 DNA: TGTGCCAGCTCACCACCGTCCGGGGCAAAAGAGACCCAGTACTTC.

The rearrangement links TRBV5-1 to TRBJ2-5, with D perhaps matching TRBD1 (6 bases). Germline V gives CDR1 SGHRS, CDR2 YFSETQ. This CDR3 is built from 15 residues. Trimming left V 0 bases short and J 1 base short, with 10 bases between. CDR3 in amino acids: CASSLGRGGQETQYF. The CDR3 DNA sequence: TGCGCCAGCAGCTTGGGCAGGGGCGGCCAAGAGACCCAGTACTTC.

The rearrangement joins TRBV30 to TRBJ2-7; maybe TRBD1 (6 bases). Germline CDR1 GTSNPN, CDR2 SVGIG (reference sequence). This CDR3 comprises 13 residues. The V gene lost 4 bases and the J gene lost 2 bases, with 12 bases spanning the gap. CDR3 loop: CAWNRQATYEQYF. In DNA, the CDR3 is TGTGCCTGGAATAGACAGGCCACCTACGAGCAGTACTTC.

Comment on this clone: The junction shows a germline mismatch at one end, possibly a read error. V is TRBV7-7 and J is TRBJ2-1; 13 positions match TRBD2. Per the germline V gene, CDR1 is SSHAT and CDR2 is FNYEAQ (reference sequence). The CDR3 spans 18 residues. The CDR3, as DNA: TGTGCTAGCAGCTTAGGGACTAGCGGGATCCCATCACAAAATGAGCAGTTCTTC. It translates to CASSLGTSGIPSQNEQFF.

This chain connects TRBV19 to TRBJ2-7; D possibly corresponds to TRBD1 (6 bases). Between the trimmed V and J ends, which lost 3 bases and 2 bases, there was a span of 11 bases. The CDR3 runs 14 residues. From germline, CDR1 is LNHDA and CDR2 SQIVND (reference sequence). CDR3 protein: CASSMSTGTYEQYF. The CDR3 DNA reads TGTGCCAGTAGTATGAGTACAGGGACCTACGAGCAGTACTTC. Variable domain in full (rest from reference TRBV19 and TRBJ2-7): DGGITQSPKYLFRKEGQNVTLSCEQNLNHDAMYWYRQDPGQGLRLIYYSQIVNDFQKGDIAEGYSVSREKKESFPLTVTSAQKNPTAFYLCASSMSTGTYEQYFGPGTRLTVT.

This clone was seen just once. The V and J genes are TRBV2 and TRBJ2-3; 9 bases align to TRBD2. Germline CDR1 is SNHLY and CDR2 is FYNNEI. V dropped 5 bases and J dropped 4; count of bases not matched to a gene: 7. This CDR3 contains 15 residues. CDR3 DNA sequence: TGTGCCAGCAGTCCCGGGACTAGCTTGGCAGATACGCAGTATTTT. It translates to CASSPGTSLADTQYF.

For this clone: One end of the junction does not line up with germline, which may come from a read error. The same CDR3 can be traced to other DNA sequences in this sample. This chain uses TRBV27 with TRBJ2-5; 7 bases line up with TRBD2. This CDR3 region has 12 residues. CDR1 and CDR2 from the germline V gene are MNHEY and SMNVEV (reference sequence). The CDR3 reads CASSFAGETQYF. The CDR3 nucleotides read TGTGCCAGCAGTTTTGCGGGGGAGACTCAGTACTTC.

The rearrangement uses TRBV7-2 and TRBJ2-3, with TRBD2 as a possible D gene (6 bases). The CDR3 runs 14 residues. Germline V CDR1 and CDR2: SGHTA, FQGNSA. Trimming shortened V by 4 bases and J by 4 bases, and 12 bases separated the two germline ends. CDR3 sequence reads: CASSWGTGADTQYF. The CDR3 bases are TGTGCCAGCAGCTGGGGGACGGGGGCAGATACGCAGTATTTT.

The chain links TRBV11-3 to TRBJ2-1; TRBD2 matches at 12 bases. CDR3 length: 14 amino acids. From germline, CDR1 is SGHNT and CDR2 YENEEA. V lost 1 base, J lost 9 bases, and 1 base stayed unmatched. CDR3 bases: TGTGCCAGCAGCTTAGCTAGCGGGGGGGGTGAGCAGTTCTTC. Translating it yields CASSLASGGGEQFF. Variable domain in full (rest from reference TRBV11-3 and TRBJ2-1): EAGVVQSPRYKIIEKKQPVAFWCNPISGHNTLYWYLQNLGQGPELLIRYENEEAVDDSQLPKDRFSAERLKGVDSTLKIQPAELGDSAVYLCASSLASGGGEQFFGPGTRLTVL.

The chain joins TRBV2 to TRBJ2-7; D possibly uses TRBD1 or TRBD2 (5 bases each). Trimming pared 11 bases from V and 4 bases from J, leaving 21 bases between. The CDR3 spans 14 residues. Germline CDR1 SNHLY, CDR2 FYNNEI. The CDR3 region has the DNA TGTGCCGGACGGTCAGGGACGGCCTCTTACGAGCAGTACTTC. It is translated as CAGRSGTASYEQYF.

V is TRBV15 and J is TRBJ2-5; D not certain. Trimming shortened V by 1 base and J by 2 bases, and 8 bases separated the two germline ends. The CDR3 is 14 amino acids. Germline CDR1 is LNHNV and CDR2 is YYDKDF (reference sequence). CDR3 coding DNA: TGTGCCACCAGCAGAGGTCGTGATCAAGAGACCCAGTACTTC. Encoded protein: CATSRGRDQETQYF.

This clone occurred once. This CDR3 reads CASSLATSGPHNEQFF. CDR3 DNA sequence: TGTGCCAGCAGCTTAGCGACTAGCGGACCGCATAATGAGCAGTTCTTC. This rearrangement joins TRBV11-3 to TRBJ2-1, with 9 nucleotides matching TRBD2. The CDR3 spans 16 residues. V trimming: 1 base; J trimming: 7 bases; junction bases outside the gene matches: 8. Germline lookup yields CDR1 SGHNT and CDR2 YENEEA. Filled out from reference TRBV11-3 and TRBJ2-1, the complete variable domain reads EAGVVQSPRYKIIEKKQPVAFWCNPISGHNTLYWYLQNLGQGPELLIRYENEEAVDDSQLPKDRFSAERLKGVDSTLKIQPAELGDSAVYLCASSLATSGPHNEQFFGPGTRLTVL.

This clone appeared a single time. CDR3 coding DNA: TGTGCCAGCAGCACCGGGAGTCTCACAGATACGCAGTATTTT. Residues: CASSTGSLTDTQYF. The genes are TRBV5-4 and TRBJ2-3, with D possibly matching TRBD2 (6 bases). Germline V gene lookup returns CDR1 SGHNT and CDR2 YYREEE (reference sequence). V was trimmed by 4 bases and J by 2 bases, leaving 11 bases between them. The CDR3 extends over 14 amino acids.

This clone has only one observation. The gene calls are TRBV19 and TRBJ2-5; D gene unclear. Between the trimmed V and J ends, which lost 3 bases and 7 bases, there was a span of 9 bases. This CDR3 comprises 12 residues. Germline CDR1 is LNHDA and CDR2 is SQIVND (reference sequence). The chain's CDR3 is CASSMTPGTQYF. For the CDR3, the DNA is TGTGCCAGTAGTATGACTCCGGGGACCCAGTACTTC.

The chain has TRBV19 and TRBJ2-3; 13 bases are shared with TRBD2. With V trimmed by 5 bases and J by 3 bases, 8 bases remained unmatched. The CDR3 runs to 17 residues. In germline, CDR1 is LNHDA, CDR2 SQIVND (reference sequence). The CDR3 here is CASSGTGTSGMTDTQYF. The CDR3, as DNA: TGTGCCAGTAGTGGAACGGGGACTAGCGGGATGACAGATACGCAGTATTTT.

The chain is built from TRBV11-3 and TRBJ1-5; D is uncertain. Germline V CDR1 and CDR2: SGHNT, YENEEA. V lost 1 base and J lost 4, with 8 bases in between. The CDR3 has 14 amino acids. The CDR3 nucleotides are TGTGCCAGCAGCTTAGGTGAAGGGAATCAGCCCCAGCATTTT. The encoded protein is CASSLGEGNQPQHF.

CDR3 coding DNA: TGTGCCAGCAGCGCGGGACTAGCGTGGAGCACAGATACGCAGTATTTT. Its translation is CASSAGLAWSTDTQYF. The V gene is TRBV5-6, the J gene TRBJ2-3; 10 bases fit TRBD2. The length of the CDR3 is 16 residues. Germline CDR1 is SGHDT and CDR2 is YYEEEE. The V segment lost 4 bases and the J segment 0 bases; nucleotides outside the gene matches: 5.

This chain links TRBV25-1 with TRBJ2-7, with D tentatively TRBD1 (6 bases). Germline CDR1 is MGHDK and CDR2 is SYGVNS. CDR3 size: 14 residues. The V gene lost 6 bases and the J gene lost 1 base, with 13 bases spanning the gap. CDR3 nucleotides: TGTGCCAGCAGGGAACAGACAGGTTCCTACGAGCAGTACTTC. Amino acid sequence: CASREQTGSYEQYF.